This TCR beta chain was documented in a study of control samples from healthy donors and cancer patients. The CDR3 runs to 15 residues. The V and J ends lost 5 bases and 5 bases, in that order; junction bases with no gene match: 8. Germline V gene data show CDR1 as ENHRY and CDR2 as SYGVKD. Sequencing used immunoSEQ multiplex PCR; TCRdb keeps in-frame clones, though not all of them. The table has about 100,000 clones, roughly nine tenths seen once. The chain couples TRBV10-3 to TRBJ1-1, with 10 positions matching TRBD1. This clonotype was sampled from a woman in her fifties or sixties in good health. The specimen sequenced was blood. The CDR3 here is CAISWTGGEWTEAFF. CDR3 bases: TGTGCCATCAGTTGGACAGGGGGGGAGTGGACTGAAGCTTTCTTT.